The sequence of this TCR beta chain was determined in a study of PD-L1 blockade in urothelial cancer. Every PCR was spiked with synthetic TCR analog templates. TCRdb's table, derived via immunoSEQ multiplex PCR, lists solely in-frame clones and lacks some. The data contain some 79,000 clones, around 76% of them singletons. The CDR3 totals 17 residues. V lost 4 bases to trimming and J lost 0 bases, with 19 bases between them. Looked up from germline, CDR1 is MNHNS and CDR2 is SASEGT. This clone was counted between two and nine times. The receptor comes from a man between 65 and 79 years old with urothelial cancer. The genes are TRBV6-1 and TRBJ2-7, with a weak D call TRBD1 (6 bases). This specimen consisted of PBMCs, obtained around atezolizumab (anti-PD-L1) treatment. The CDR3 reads CASSGPTTGLSSYEQYF. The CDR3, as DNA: TGTGCCAGCAGTGGCCCCACTACAGGGCTCAGCTCCTACGAGCAGTACTTC.